This T cell receptor beta chain appears in the sequencing data of a study of blood T cells in healthy people across ages. This clonotype was detected a few times. The authors ran a second PCR of 7 to 11 cycles using a sample-barcoded 5' primer and a J-beta primer mix. TCRdb processed the 5' RACE reads anew with MiXCR; each CDR3 protein has one entry. The repertoire holds 1.5 million to 2 million distinct CDR3 sequences, with roughly 50% as singletons. Germline CDR1 reads MNHNS; CDR2 reads SASEGT. Deletions cut 5 bases from V and 3 bases from J, with 20 bases between. This CDR3 comprises 17 residues. The sample comprised blood. The receptor's source is a woman in her thirties or forties in good health. The rearrangement links TRBV6-1 to TRBJ2-4; tentative D call: TRBD2 (5 bases). The CDR3 nucleotides are TGTGCCAGCAGTCGAAGTTGGCGGGCATCGGGCAAAAACATTCAGTACTTC. Translation gives CASSRSWRASGKNIQYF.